This T cell receptor (beta chain) was recorded in a study of cytomegalovirus exposure and HLA in healthy donors. General observations from the study: Associated with HLA alleles at 0.05 false discovery rate in a later analysis were about 17,000 TCR beta sequences. A later analysis reportedly found fewer N-insertions in an Asian-associated ancestry cluster than the approximately 730-donor mean.

In the PCR, 60 Vbeta and 13 Jbeta primers were used. Generated by immunoSEQ multiplex PCR, the TCRdb table keeps only in-frame clones and is missing some. Of 95,000 to 150,000 clones listed, more than 55% are singletons. CDR1 is GTSNPN, CDR2 SVGIG, per germline (reference sequence). The CDR3 is made up of 13 amino acids. Trimming shortened V by 6 bases and J by 1 base, and 10 bases separated the two germline ends. Details on this clone: Its specificity is unknown.

The sequenced sample was PBMCs. This chain connects TRBV30 to TRBJ2-1; D ambiguous. This TCR was recovered from a man younger than 35 in good health and CMV-seronegative. The CDR3 bases are TGTGCCTGTATACGAGGATCCTACAATGAGCAGTTCTTC. It codes for CACIRGSYNEQFF.